The clone carrying this T cell receptor (beta chain) was recorded a few times. The sample comes from a study of blood T cell repertoires in COVID-19. Overall study: Sites across the United States, Italy and Spain contributed samples from acute and convalescent COVID-19. Sample material is recorded as cDNA or gDNA derived from T cells, B-cell-depleted T cells, or PBMCs.

Germline V CDR1 and CDR2: WSHSY, SAAADI. The CDR3 contains 18 residues. With V trimmed by 0 bases and J by 5 bases, 13 bases remained unmatched. Original data processing: Amplified reference gene primers provided the basis for estimating nucleated cell counts. Using immunoSEQ multiplex PCR, the repertoire was profiled, and TCRdb retains in-frame clones only, with some absent. The V and J calls and clone size come from that table; D and trimming were worked out from the DNA. Among 150,000 to 200,000 clones listed, more than 70% were seen once. The genes are TRBV10-2 and TRBJ2-7; 10 bases are a match to TRBD2. The sequenced sample consisted of peripheral blood. The sequence derives from a woman at least 80 years old with active or convalescent COVID-19. In nucleotides, the CDR3 is TGCGCCAGCAGTGAGTCGGTTAGCGGGGGGCCCTGGGGGCACGAGCAGTACTTC. This translates into CASSESVSGGPWGHEQYF.